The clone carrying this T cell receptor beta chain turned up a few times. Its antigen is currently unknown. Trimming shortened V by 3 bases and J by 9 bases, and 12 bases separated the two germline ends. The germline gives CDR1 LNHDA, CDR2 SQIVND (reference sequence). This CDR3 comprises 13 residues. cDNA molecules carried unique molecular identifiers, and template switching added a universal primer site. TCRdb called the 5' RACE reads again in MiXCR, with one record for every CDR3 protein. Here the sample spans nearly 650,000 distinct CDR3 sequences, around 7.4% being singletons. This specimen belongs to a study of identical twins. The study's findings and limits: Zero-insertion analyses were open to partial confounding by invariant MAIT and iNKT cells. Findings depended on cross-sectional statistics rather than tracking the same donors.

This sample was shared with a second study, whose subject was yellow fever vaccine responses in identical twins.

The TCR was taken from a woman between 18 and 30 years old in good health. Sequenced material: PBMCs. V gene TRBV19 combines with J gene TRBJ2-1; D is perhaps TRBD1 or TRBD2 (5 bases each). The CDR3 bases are TGTGCCAGTAGTATCGGGGCCTCCGGTGAGCAGTTCTTC. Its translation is CASSIGASGEQFF.